One T cell receptor beta chain is described in this entry. The CDR3 covers 19 residues. Germline V gene data show CDR1 as SGHAT and CDR2 as FQNNGV. V was cut by 2 bases and J by 0 bases, with 22 bases left in between. This sample was included in a study of T cell responses to AZD1222 COVID-19 vaccine. Profiling relied on immunoSEQ multiplex PCR, and the TCRdb table lists in-frame clones only, not all of them. Of approximately 150,000 clones detected, roughly 92% appear once; the ten largest clones hold about a tenth. The material sequenced was peripheral blood, taken 28 days after the second AZD1222 dose. This rearrangement joins TRBV11-2 to TRBJ1-1; maybe TRBD1 (5 bases). The sequence came from an adult who received the AZD1222 COVID-19 vaccine. CDR3 loop: CASSLRGVSSNIMNTEAFF. CDR3 coding DNA: TGTGCCAGCAGCTTAAGAGGGGTCAGCTCAAATATTATGAACACTGAAGCTTTCTTT.